This T cell receptor beta chain emerged from a study of Ad26.COV2.S vaccination and SARS-CoV-2 variants (TCRdb year 2021). In the study overall: Donors in the vaccine arm were drawn from COV1001, a multicentre, randomized, double-blind, placebo-controlled phase I-IIa trial testing Ad26.COV2.S in healthy adults. Sequencing of the TCRbeta repertoire served to evaluate the specificity and breadth of SARS-CoV-2-reactive T cell receptors following Ad26.COV2.S vaccination. Ad26.COV2.S was given intramuscularly at 5x10^10 or 1x10^11 viral particles, as a single shot or as two shots 56 days apart. Trial participants were randomized into five groups of five: low-dose or high-dose Ad26.COV2.S given once or twice, or placebo on both occasions. Investigators did not know the trial group allocation while performing experiments and assessing outcomes. A total of around 32 samples were included in the TCR-sequenced set, comprising about 20 Ad26.COV2.S vaccine recipients, 5 placebo recipients and 8 SARS-CoV-2 convalescent individuals. Broad study findings and their caveats: It was noted by the authors that total T cell responses may have been underestimated by the TCR breadth and depth analyses. After vaccination, substantial breadth of spike-specific CD8+ and CD4+ T cell responses was reported. Vaccine and placebo recipients had comparable non-spike TCR breadth, which fits with the vaccine containing only spike. The study was not powered for comparison of responses between vaccine doses or regimens. Spike-specific TCR breadth was higher in Ad26.COV2.S recipients than in placebo recipients (P = 0.0014).

According to the study, the label for this sample's treatment or condition signals: some 20 received Ad26.COV2.S at low or high dose, single or two shots; about 5 received placebo; per-sample allocation not given. For vaccine and placebo recipients, the sequenced repertoires came from samples collected on day 63 after the first injection. Between 29 July and 7 August 2020, Cohort 1b enrolled approximately 26 adults aged 18-55 years at one site in Boston, USA. Ad26.COV2.S consisted of a replication-incompetent adenovirus type 26 vector by which a prefusion-stabilized SARS-CoV-2 spike protein from the original Wuhan strain was expressed. Turning to this clone: It lacks a known antigen. Per-nucleotide qualities are absent, and no much larger clonotype sits a single base away.

The immunoSEQ Assay was the method used to sequence TCRbeta CDR3 regions. After extraction, genomic DNA underwent amplification by bias-controlled multiplex PCR, followed by high-throughput sequencing. On the authors' methods: To quantify the absolute abundance of every unique TCRbeta CDR3 region, sequences were collapsed and filtered. T cell fraction was estimated by normalizing TCRbeta template counts to usable DNA, which was measured by amplifying reference genes present in all nucleated cells. Repertoire TCRs were annotated as SARS-CoV-2-specific by exact matching of V gene, CDR3 amino acid sequence and J gene to a known reactive TCR set. The reference SARS-CoV-2 TCR set was obtained from MIRA and was filtered for enrichment in COVID-19-positive ImmuneCODE repertoires, whereby public or cross-reactive TCRs were removed. Using the MIRA antigens, annotated TCRs were further analysed by specific ORF or by position within an ORF. Depth was the summed frequency of annotated unique rearrangements, while breadth was defined as annotated unique rearrangements over total unique productive rearrangements. Two-sided Wilcoxon rank-sum tests were used to compare TCR breadth between groups. TCRdb holds this immuneACCESS table with in-frame rearrangements only. Some clones are missing; in checked studies, unresolved V genes explain under half, and the rest has no known cause. That table supplies the V and J calls and clone size; D and trimming were determined from the DNA. Within this sample are about 320,000 clones, with about 86% of them counted one time only. The ten largest account for 1.9% of the sample.

CDR1 and CDR2 are drawn from the germline V gene (reference sequence): LNHDA, SQIVND. At the junction V is shortened by 1 base and J by 7 bases, with 11 bases in between. Counted from cysteine to phenylalanine, this CDR3 has 14 amino acids. Just the 42-base CDR3 DNA is kept, in frame starting at base 1. The source material was peripheral blood, sampled in a trial of Ad26.COV2.S vaccine versus placebo. The receptor comes from a person aged 18-65 years who received the Ad26.COV2.S COVID-19 vaccine or a placebo. The chain is assembled from TRBV19 and TRBJ2-1; the D gene is possibly TRBD1 or TRBD2, with 5 bases matching each. The nucleotides read TGTGCCAGTAGTATAGTGTCCGGGGCAAATGAGCAGTTCTTC. Its coded protein is CASSIVSGANEQFF.